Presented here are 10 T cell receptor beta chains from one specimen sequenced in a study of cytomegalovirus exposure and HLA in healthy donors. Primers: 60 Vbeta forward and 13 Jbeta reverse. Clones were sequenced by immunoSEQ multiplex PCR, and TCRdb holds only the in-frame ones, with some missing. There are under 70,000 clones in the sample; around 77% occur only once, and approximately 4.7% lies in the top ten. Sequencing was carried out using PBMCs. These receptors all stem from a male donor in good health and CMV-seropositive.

CDR3 sequence (DNA): TGTGCCAGCAGTCCCCTTCTCGACGAGCAGTACTTC. Translation gives CASSPLLDEQYF. The chain recombines TRBV7-9 with TRBJ2-7; no reliable D call. Trimming removed 6 bases from V and 5 bases from J, with 11 bases in between. Germline CDR1 reads SEHNR; CDR2 reads FQNEAQ (reference sequence). There are 12 residues in the CDR3.

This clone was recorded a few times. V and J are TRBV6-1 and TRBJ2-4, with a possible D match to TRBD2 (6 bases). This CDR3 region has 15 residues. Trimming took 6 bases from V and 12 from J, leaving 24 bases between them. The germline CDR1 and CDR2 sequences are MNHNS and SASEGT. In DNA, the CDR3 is TGTGCCAGCAGGGAGGGTAACAGAGAACGTCCAAGTCAGTACTTC. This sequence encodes CASREGNRERPSQYF.

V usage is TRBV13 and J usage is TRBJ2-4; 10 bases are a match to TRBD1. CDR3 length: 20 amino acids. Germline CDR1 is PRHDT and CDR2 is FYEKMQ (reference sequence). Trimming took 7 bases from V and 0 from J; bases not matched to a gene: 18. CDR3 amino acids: CASTSGTGALTGLAKNIQYF. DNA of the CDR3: TGTGCCAGCACTTCTGGGACAGGGGCCCTAACGGGGCTAGCCAAAAACATTCAGTACTTC.

The CDR3 DNA reads TGCGCCAGCAGCCAAGATTCCTTACGACAGGGAGGGGAGCTGTTTTTT. This sequence encodes CASSQDSLRQGGELFF. The chain couples TRBV4-3 to TRBJ2-2; 7 bases align to TRBD1. V shed 0 bases and J 8 bases; nucleotides not matched to a gene: 9. This CDR3 region has 16 residues. From germline, CDR1 is LGHNA and CDR2 YSLEER.

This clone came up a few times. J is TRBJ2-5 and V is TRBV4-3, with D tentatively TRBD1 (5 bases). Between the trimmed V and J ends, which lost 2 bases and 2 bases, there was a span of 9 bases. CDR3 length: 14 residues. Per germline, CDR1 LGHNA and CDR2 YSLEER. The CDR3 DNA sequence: TGCGCCAGCAGCCAATTACAGGATCAAGAGACCCAGTACTTC. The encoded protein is CASSQLQDQETQYF.

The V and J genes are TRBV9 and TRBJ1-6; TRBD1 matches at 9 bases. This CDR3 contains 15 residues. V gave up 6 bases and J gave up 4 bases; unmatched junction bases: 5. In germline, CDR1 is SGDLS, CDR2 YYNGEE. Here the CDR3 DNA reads TGTGCCAGCACCTACGGGACAGGGTATAATTCACCCCTCCACTTT. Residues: CASTYGTGYNSPLHF. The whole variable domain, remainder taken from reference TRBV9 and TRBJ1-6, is DSGVTQTPKHLITATGQRVTLRCSPRSGDLSVYWYQQSLDQGLQFLIQYYNGEERAKGNILERFSAQQFPDLHSELNLSSLELGDSALYFCASTYGTGYNSPLHFGNGTRLTVT.

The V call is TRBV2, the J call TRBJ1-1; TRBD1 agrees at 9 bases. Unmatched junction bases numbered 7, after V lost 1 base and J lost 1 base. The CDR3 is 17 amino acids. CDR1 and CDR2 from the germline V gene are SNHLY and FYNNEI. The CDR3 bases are TGTGCCAGCAGTGAAGTTTGGACAGGGGATGGGAACACTGAAGCTTTCTTT. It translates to CASSEVWTGDGNTEAFF.

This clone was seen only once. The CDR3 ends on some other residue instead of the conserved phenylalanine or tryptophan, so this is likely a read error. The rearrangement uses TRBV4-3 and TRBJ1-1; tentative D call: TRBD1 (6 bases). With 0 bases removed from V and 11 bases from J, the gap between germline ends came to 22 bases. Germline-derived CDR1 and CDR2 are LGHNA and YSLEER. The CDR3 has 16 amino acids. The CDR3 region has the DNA TGCGCCAGCAGCCAAGATCGGCGGGGGCAGCGGGTGGTGGCTTTCCTT. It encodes CASSQDRRGQRVVAFL.

This CDR3 reads CASSRILTRDEQYF. The CDR3 region has the DNA TGTGCCAGCAGCCGAATATTGACTAGAGACGAGCAGTACTTC. The V call is TRBV5-6, the J call TRBJ2-7; TRBD2 is a possible D gene (6 bases). CDR3 length: 14 residues. Per germline, CDR1 SGHDT and CDR2 YYEEEE. V was clipped by 4 bases and J by 5 bases, with 16 bases between them.

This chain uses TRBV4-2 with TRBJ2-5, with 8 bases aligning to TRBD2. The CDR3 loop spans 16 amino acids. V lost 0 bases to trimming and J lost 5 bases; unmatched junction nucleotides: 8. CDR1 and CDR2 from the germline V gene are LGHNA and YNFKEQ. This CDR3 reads CASSQDNPGGLETQYF. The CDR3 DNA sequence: TGTGCCAGCAGCCAAGACAATCCGGGGGGGCTGGAGACCCAGTACTTC.